What follows are 16 T cell receptor beta chains derived from one specimen sequenced in a study of spatial heterogeneity in lung cancer. In TCRdb, the 5' RACE reads were re-called with MiXCR into one record per CDR3 protein. The table records around 44,000 distinct CDR3 sequences, about 11% of them present only once. Described time point: blood at routine non-recurrence follow-up after resection. Sequencing was performed on PBMCs, taken at follow-up. All receptors derive from a female donor with early-stage non-small cell lung cancer.

The chain uses TRBV3-1 and TRBJ2-1; 9 bases are a match to TRBD2. J lost 7 bases, V lost 0 bases, and 7 bases had no gene match. There are 16 residues in the CDR3. Germline CDR1 and CDR2: LGHDT and YNNKEL (reference sequence). CDR3 DNA sequence: TGTGCCAGCAGCCAAGAGTGGCGGGGGGGCCGGAATGAGCAGTTCTTC. This sequence encodes CASSQEWRGGRNEQFF.

Comments on this clonotype: A clone one base away is much larger, so this may be a read error. The chain joins TRBV10-3 to TRBJ2-3, with 9 bases aligning to TRBD2. Per germline, CDR1 ENHRY and CDR2 SYGVKD. This CDR3 region has 13 residues. CDR3 region: CTIGGGAPDTQYF. For the CDR3, the DNA is TGTACCATCGGCGGGGGGGCCCCAGATACGCAGTATTTT.

This clonotype has at least ten counts. This rearrangement joins TRBV2 to TRBJ1-5; D is ambiguous. V shed 6 bases and J shed 0 bases, with 6 bases lying between them. The CDR3 has 13 amino acids. The germline gives CDR1 SNHLY, CDR2 FYNNEI. CDR3 nucleotide sequence: TGTGCCAGCAGGAGGGATAGCAATCAGCCCCAGCATTTT. This gives the protein CASRRDSNQPQHF.

Many counts were recorded for this clonotype. The chain couples TRBV3-1 to TRBJ1-1; possible D gene TRBD1, 6 bases. Deletions cut 2 bases from V and 8 bases from J, with 15 bases between. The CDR3 extends over 14 amino acids. CDR1 and CDR2 from the germline V gene are LGHDT and YNNKEL (reference sequence). The CDR3 coding sequence is TGTGCCAGCAGCCAATCCGAGAAGCAGGGGGAAGCTTTCTTT. Translating it yields CASSQSEKQGEAFF.

The rearrangement links TRBV5-6 to TRBJ2-3; D is unclear. The CDR3 runs 14 residues. Germline V lookup: CDR1 SGHDT, CDR2 YYEEEE. Trimming left V 4 bases short and J 0 bases short, with 9 bases between. CDR3 nucleotide sequence: TGTGCCAGCAGCCTGAGGACCAGCACAGATACGCAGTATTTT. Protein product: CASSLRTSTDTQYF.

This clonotype appeared a few times. The chain is built from TRBV2 and TRBJ2-5; no reliable D call. This CDR3 spans 13 amino acids. In germline, CDR1 is SNHLY, CDR2 FYNNEI. Trimming left V 4 bases short and J 0 bases short, with 6 bases between. In DNA form, the CDR3 reads TGTGCCAGCAGTGTTGAGGACCAAGAGACCCAGTACTTC. Amino acid sequence: CASSVEDQETQYF.

This chain connects TRBV12-3 or TRBV12-4 to TRBJ2-2; D perhaps matches TRBD1 (6 bases). This CDR3 is built from 16 residues. Trimming took 0 bases from V and 6 from J, leaving 14 bases between them. DNA for the CDR3: TGTGCCAGCAGTTTAGCCCCCCAGGGGTCTGCCGGGGAGCTGTTTTTT. Its protein product is CASSLAPQGSAGELFF.

This clonotype was counted many times. V usage is TRBV2 and J usage is TRBJ1-1, with D unclear. This CDR3 is built from 11 residues. The germline CDR1 and CDR2 sequences are SNHLY and FYNNEI. V lost 6 bases and J lost 11, with 13 bases in between. For the CDR3, the DNA is TGTGCCAGCAGGATACAAATGGGGGCTTTCTTT. Protein product: CASRIQMGAFF.

This clonotype was seen once. The junction and the germline gene differ at one end; a read error may be behind it. The V and J genes are TRBV10-3 and TRBJ2-1; D not resolved. The CDR3 contains 12 residues. Germline V gene sequence: CDR1 ENHRY, CDR2 SYGVKD. This CDR3 reads CAISESKNGQFF. The CDR3 DNA sequence: TGTGCCATCAGTGAGTCGAAGAATGGGCAGTTCTTC.

This clonotype was counted many times. This chain links TRBV27 with TRBJ2-3; tentative D call: TRBD2 (6 bases). V gave up 6 bases and J gave up 1 base, with 26 bases separating them. In germline, CDR1 is MNHEY, CDR2 SMNVEV (reference sequence). The CDR3 spans 19 residues. The CDR3: CASRPKLIQNRRGTDTQYF. The CDR3 region has the DNA TGTGCCAGCAGGCCTAAATTAATCCAAAACAGGAGGGGCACAGATACGCAGTATTTT.

This clonotype has a handful of counts. The chain employs TRBV11-3 and TRBJ1-2; D perhaps matches TRBD1 (6 bases). This CDR3 has 15 residues. Germline CDR1 SGHNT, CDR2 YENEEA. Trimming removed 1 base at V and 4 bases at J, with 13 bases between. The CDR3 reads CASSLVGGGGYGYTF. The CDR3 nucleotides read TGTGCCAGCAGCTTAGTGGGGGGCGGCGGCTATGGCTACACCTTC.

There are many counts of this clonotype. The rearrangement joins TRBV3-1 to TRBJ1-4; D is ambiguous. The germline V gene encodes CDR1 LGHDT and CDR2 YNNKEL (reference sequence). There are 13 residues in the CDR3. V was trimmed by 1 base and J by 9 bases, leaving 9 bases between them. This chain's CDR3 is CASSQGFGKKLFF. CDR3 sequence (DNA): TGTGCCAGCAGCCAAGGATTCGGAAAAAAACTGTTTTTT.

V gene TRBV28 combines with J gene TRBJ2-7; 8 nucleotides agree with TRBD1. This CDR3 spans 16 amino acids. The trim removed 6 bases at V and 0 bases at J, leaving 10 bases unmatched. Germline lookup yields CDR1 MDHEN and CDR2 SYDVKM. CDR3 bases: TGTGCCAGCAGCCCTTTGGACAGGGTGGGCTCCTACGAGCAGTACTTC. Translating gives CASSPLDRVGSYEQYF.

The rearrangement links TRBV2 to TRBJ1-1, with D hard to call. V shed 8 bases and J shed 1 base, with 11 bases lying between them. The length of the CDR3 is 13 residues. CDR1 is SNHLY and CDR2 is FYNNEI in the germline V gene. The DNA of the CDR3 is TGTGCCAGCGTTCGGTGGGGGAACACTGAAGCTTTCTTT. Its translation is CASVRWGNTEAFF.

This clonotype was seen ten or more times. This chain connects TRBV20-1 to TRBJ1-2; 7 bases line up with TRBD1. Germline CDR1 is DFQATT and CDR2 is SNEGSKA (reference sequence). V lost 2 bases and J lost 5; bases outside the gene matches: 8. CDR3 length equals 14 residues. The CDR3 is CSARYRGWRYGYTF. The CDR3 DNA reads TGCAGTGCTAGATACAGGGGATGGAGATATGGCTACACCTTC.

This clonotype was counted ten times or more. CDR3 sequence reads: CASSLDGRPMNTGELFF. The CDR3 DNA is TGCGCCAGCAGCTTGGATGGCAGGCCCATGAACACCGGGGAGCTGTTTTTT. This chain links TRBV5-1 with TRBJ2-2; D gene ambiguous. The CDR3 sequence is 17 residues long. Trimming removed 0 bases at V and 1 base at J, with 13 bases between. From germline, CDR1 is SGHRS and CDR2 YFSETQ.